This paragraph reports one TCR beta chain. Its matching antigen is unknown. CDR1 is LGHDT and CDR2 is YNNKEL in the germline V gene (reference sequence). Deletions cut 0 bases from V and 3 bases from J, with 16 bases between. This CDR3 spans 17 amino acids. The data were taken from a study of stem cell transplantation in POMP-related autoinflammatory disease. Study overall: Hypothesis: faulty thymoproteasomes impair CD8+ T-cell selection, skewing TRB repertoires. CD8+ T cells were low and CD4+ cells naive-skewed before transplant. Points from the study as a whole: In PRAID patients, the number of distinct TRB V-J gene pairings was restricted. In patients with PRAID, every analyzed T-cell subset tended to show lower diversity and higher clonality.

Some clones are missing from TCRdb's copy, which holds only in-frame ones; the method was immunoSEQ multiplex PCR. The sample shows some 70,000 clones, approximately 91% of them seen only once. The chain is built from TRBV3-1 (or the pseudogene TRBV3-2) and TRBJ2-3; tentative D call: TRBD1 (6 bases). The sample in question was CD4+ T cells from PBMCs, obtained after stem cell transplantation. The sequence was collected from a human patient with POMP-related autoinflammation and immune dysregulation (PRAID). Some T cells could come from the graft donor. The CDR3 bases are TGTGCCAGCAGCCAAGACTGGGGGCCCGTGGGGACAGATACGCAGTATTTT. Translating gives CASSQDWGPVGTDTQYF.